This TCR beta chain was obtained from a study of blood T cell repertoires in COVID-19. There are 11 residues in the CDR3. V was trimmed by 6 bases and J by 10 bases, leaving 7 bases between them. CDR1 LGHNA and CDR2 YNFKEQ come from the germline V gene. Using immunoSEQ multiplex PCR, the repertoire was profiled, and TCRdb retains in-frame clones only, with some absent. The repertoire holds around 100,000 clones, with about 91% as singletons. Source material: peripheral blood. The chain recombines TRBV4-2 with TRBJ1-6; no definite D call. The TCR comes from a human donor in a cohort sampled during active COVID-19. The CDR3 nucleotides read TGTGCCAGCAGTGGCGGGTCACCCCTCCACTTT. As protein: CASSGGSPLHF.